These 28 T cell receptor beta chains came from one sample sequenced in a study of T cell repertoires in cytomegalovirus infection. One entry per CDR3 protein results from TCRdb running MiXCR on the reads. The repertoire includes fewer than 550,000 distinct CDR3 sequences, about 33% of them detected once, and roughly an eighth sits in the top ten. The sample taken for sequencing was PBMCs. The receptors come from a human donor in good health (CMV status not recorded). Some clones in this sample may be carry-over from other donors' samples.

This clonotype showed up many times. This sequence joins TRBV5-4 and TRBJ2-2; D not certain. The V end lost 0 bases, the J end lost 5 bases, and 8 bases lay between the germline ends. The germline V gene encodes CDR1 SGHNT and CDR2 YYREEE (reference sequence). The CDR3 runs 14 residues. The DNA of the CDR3 is TGTGCCAGCAGCTTGGGGGGAAGAACCGGGGAGCTGTTTTTT. This gives the protein CASSLGGRTGELFF.

This clonotype was observed a handful of times. V is TRBV2 and J is TRBJ2-1; unclear D gene. The CDR3 covers 18 residues. Per germline, CDR1 SNHLY and CDR2 FYNNEI. The V end was cut by 2 bases, the J end by 0 bases, with 17 bases between. The DNA of the CDR3 is TGTGCCAGCAGTGAATATTCTCGTCAACAGAGCTCCTACAATGAGCAGTTCTTC. Translating gives CASSEYSRQQSSYNEQFF.

This clonotype was seen repeatedly, ten times or more. The V gene is TRBV7-2, the J gene TRBJ2-3, with a tentative D call TRBD2 (6 bases). The germline V gene has CDR1 SGHTA and CDR2 FQGNSA. Trimming cost V 0 bases and J 4 bases, with 11 bases left between them. This CDR3 comprises 15 residues. Written as DNA, the CDR3 is TGTGCCAGCAGCTTAGCTGCGGGAAGCCCAGATACGCAGTATTTT. Its translation: CASSLAAGSPDTQYF.

The J gene is TRBJ2-7, the V gene TRBV24-1, with TRBD1 matching 7 bases. V lost 4 bases, J lost 11 bases, and 7 bases stayed unmatched. CDR3 length equals 12 residues. Germline CDR1 reads KGHDR; CDR2 reads SFDVKD. CDR3 loop: CATSEPGQPKYF. The CDR3 region has the DNA TGTGCCACCAGTGAGCCGGGACAGCCAAAGTACTTC.

This clonotype appeared once. Since a much larger clone is just one base distant, this may be a read error. The chain joins TRBV7-3 to TRBJ2-5, with 7 nucleotides matching TRBD1. This CDR3 is built from 14 residues. Germline V gives CDR1 SGHTA, CDR2 FQGTGA. CDR3 residues: CASSMGQLQETKYF. CDR3 coding DNA: TGTGCCAGCAGCATGGGACAGTTGCAAGAGACCAAGTACTTC.

A few counts support this clonotype. V gene TRBV3-1 combines with J gene TRBJ2-5; 7 positions match TRBD1. The CDR3 sequence is 14 residues long. Germline CDR1 is LGHDT and CDR2 is YNNKEL (reference sequence). V dropped 6 bases and J dropped 5; count of bases not matched to a gene: 9. The CDR3 is CASSRRQGGETQYF. CDR3 DNA: TGTGCCAGCAGTCGTCGACAGGGTGGGGAGACCCAGTACTTC.

About this clonotype: Here the CDR3 omits its conserved ending phenylalanine or tryptophan, so a read error is the likely source. The rearrangement joins TRBV7-2 to TRBJ2-3; D may be TRBD1 or TRBD2 (6 bases each). Germline loops: CDR1 SGHTA, CDR2 FQGNSA. V was trimmed by 3 bases and J by 1 base, leaving 11 bases between them. This CDR3 spans 15 amino acids. The CDR3 sequence: CASSLEGGGTDTQYC. The CDR3 DNA follows: TGTGCCAGCAGCTTGGAGGGGGGAGGCACAGATACGCAGTATTGT.

This clonotype was picked up a small number of times. The chain joins TRBV7-8 to TRBJ2-7; TRBD2 is a possible D gene (6 bases). Trimming removed 2 bases at V and 2 bases at J, with 13 bases between. This CDR3 region has 15 residues. CDR1 is SGHVS, CDR2 FQNEAQ, per germline. The CDR3 loop is CASSLPVGLTYEQYF. The CDR3 nucleotides are TGTGCCAGCAGCTTACCTGTTGGACTAACCTACGAGCAGTACTTC. The complete variable domain, with remaining parts taken from reference TRBV7-8 and TRBJ2-7, reads GAGVSQSPRYKVAKRGQDVALRCDPISGHVSLFWYQQALGQGPEFLTYFQNEAQLDKSGLPSDRFFAERPEGSVSTLKIQRTQQEDSAVYLCASSLPVGLTYEQYFGPGTRLTVT.

This clonotype came up once. The V and J genes are TRBV19 and TRBJ2-1; 11 nucleotides line up with TRBD2. Germline V gene sequence: CDR1 LNHDA, CDR2 SQIVND (reference sequence). After removal of 4 bases from V and 9 bases from J, the junction contained 14 bases not matched to a gene. There are 17 residues in the CDR3. As DNA, the CDR3 is TGTGCCAGTAGTACCCTCGCCATTAGCGGGGGGGCGAGTGAGCAGTTCTTC. It codes for CASSTLAISGGASEQFF.

This clonotype was seen a handful of times. Written as DNA, the CDR3 is TGCGCCAGCAGCCAGTCAAGTGGGCAGGGGGCCCCGCCGCAGTACTTC. Amino acid sequence: CASSQSSGQGAPPQYF. The V gene is TRBV4-1, the J gene TRBJ2-7, with 8 nucleotides matching TRBD1. This CDR3 is built from 16 residues. Germline V CDR1 and CDR2: MGHRA, YSYEKL. The ends lost 3 bases at V and 9 bases at J; junction bases unmatched: 16.

The gene calls are TRBV20-1 and TRBJ2-2; TRBD2 is a possible D gene (7 bases). V lost 5 bases and J lost 1, with 14 bases in between. The CDR3 runs 15 residues. The germline CDR1 and CDR2 sequences are DFQATT and SNEGSKA (reference sequence). The CDR3 bases are TGCAGTGCTCCCGCGGGGGCAGTGAACACCGGGGAGCTGTTTTTT. This codes for CSAPAGAVNTGELFF.

The chain uses TRBV6-2 or TRBV6-3 and TRBJ1-5; no clear D gene. Germline V gives CDR1 MNHEY, CDR2 SVGEGT. The CDR3 consists of 15 residues. Trimming cost V 3 bases and J 4 bases, with 13 bases left between them. The CDR3 here is CASSYGLQENQPQHF. The CDR3 nucleotides read TGTGCCAGCAGTTATGGCTTACAAGAAAATCAGCCCCAGCATTTT.

This chain connects TRBV18 to TRBJ1-1; D call uncertain. Germline V gives CDR1 KGHSH, CDR2 LQKENI. This CDR3 has 13 residues. Trimming took 2 bases from V and 9 from J, leaving 13 bases between them. The CDR3 DNA sequence: TGTGCCAGCTCACCAGTATCTACAGATCAAGCTTTCTTT. Protein sequence: CASSPVSTDQAFF.

Concerning this clonotype: The junction and the germline gene differ at one end; a read error may be behind it. The rearrangement uses TRBV18 and TRBJ1-3, with D unresolved. Germline assignment: CDR1 KGHSH and CDR2 LQKENI. The CDR3 has 14 residues. The CDR3 region has the DNA TGTGCCAGCGTCTCGGGAAATGGTGGAGACACCATATATTTT. Its protein is CASVSGNGGDTIYF.

The chain employs TRBV30 and TRBJ1-5, with 7 bases matching TRBD1. CDR1 and CDR2 from the germline V gene are GTSNPN and SVGIG (reference sequence). The CDR3 has 14 residues. After removal of 0 bases from V and 7 bases from J, the junction contained 6 bases not matched to a gene. CDR3 nucleotide sequence: TGTGCCTGGAGTGTAGGGCAGGGGGAACAGCCCCAGCATTTT. Protein product: CAWSVGQGEQPQHF.

Notes on this clonotype: A much larger clone lies a single base off, so this may be a read error. The rearrangement joins TRBV7-2 to TRBJ2-3; 9 nucleotides align to TRBD2. Germline CDR1 SGHTA, CDR2 FQGNSA. V lost 8 bases, J lost 0 bases, and 6 bases stayed unmatched. The CDR3 is 15 amino acids. CDR3 nucleotide sequence: TGTGCCAGCTTTCTAGCGGGGAGCAGCACAGATACGCAGTATTTT. Encoded protein: CASFLAGSSTDTQYF.

To note about this clonotype: A much bigger clone sits one base away, suggesting this may be a read error. The CDR3 does not end in the conserved phenylalanine or tryptophan, so this is likely a read error. The V gene is TRBV3-1, the J gene TRBJ2-7; no reliable D call. CDR1 LGHDT and CDR2 YNNKEL come from the germline V gene (reference sequence). The CDR3 spans 11 residues. V shed 6 bases and J shed 5 bases, with 8 bases lying between them. The CDR3: CASSRNDEQYL. The CDR3, as DNA: TGTGCCAGCAGTCGGAATGACGAGCAGTACTTA.

With regard to this clonotype: A much larger clonotype is one base distant, so this may be a read error. The chain is built from TRBV11-2 and TRBJ2-1, with no clear D. Germline V gene lookup returns CDR1 SGHAT and CDR2 FQNNGV. This CDR3 comprises 16 residues. As DNA, the CDR3 is TGTGCCAGCCGCTTAGATGGAGCGAGCTCCTACAATGAGCAGTTCTTC. The encoded protein is CASRLDGASSYNEQFF.

This clonotype was recorded a few times. The gene calls are TRBV28 and TRBJ2-5; the D gene is possibly TRBD1 (6 bases). The germline V gene has CDR1 MDHEN and CDR2 SYDVKM. The V gene lost 3 bases and the J gene lost 5 bases, with 19 bases spanning the gap. The CDR3 is 16 residues long. This CDR3 is CASSFRSQGHRETQYF. The CDR3 DNA reads TGTGCCAGCAGTTTTAGAAGTCAGGGGCACCGGGAGACCCAGTACTTC.

V usage is TRBV5-4 and J usage is TRBJ2-5; the D gene could be TRBD1 or TRBD2 (6 bases each). CDR1 is SGHNT and CDR2 is YYREEE in the germline V gene (reference sequence). This CDR3 contains 15 residues. Trimming took off 1 base at V and 7 bases at J, with 17 bases between the two ends. The CDR3 loop reads CASSLSGGGFRTQYF. CDR3 nucleotide sequence: TGTGCCAGCAGCTTGTCAGGAGGGGGGTTTAGGACCCAGTACTTC.

This clonotype has at least ten counts. J is TRBJ2-1 and V is TRBV7-2; D call uncertain. CDR3 length: 13 amino acids. The V and J ends lost 6 bases and 10 bases respectively, with 16 bases between them. Germline V gene sequence: CDR1 SGHTA, CDR2 FQGNSA. CDR3 sequence (DNA): TGTGCCAGCAGTTCCTCGCTGGCGTGGGAGCAGTTCTTC. Translation gives CASSSSLAWEQFF.

This clonotype was found many times. The chain combines TRBV4-2 with TRBJ1-4, with 7 bases fitting TRBD1. The CDR3 runs 16 residues. Germline V gene lookup returns CDR1 LGHNA and CDR2 YNFKEQ. V was pared by 6 bases and J by 0 bases, with 7 bases of the junction left unmatched. Here the CDR3 DNA reads TGTGCCAGCAGACCCGGGACAGAGGCAACTAATGAAAAACTGTTTTTT. Translated: CASRPGTEATNEKLFF.

This clonotype was detected many times. The rearrangement joins TRBV28 to TRBJ1-5; TRBD1 matches 8 bases. This CDR3 is 16 amino acids long. CDR1 is MDHEN, CDR2 SYDVKM, per germline. The junction had 11 bases not matched to a gene; V was cut back by 7 bases and J by 3 bases. CDR3 sequence: CASTLRTGQANQPQHF. CDR3 in DNA: TGTGCCAGCACACTACGGACAGGGCAAGCCAATCAGCCCCAGCATTTT.

This clonotype showed up just once. This sequence joins TRBV7-9 and TRBJ2-7; 9 bases agree with TRBD1. The length of the CDR3 is 15 residues. Germline V gives CDR1 SEHNR, CDR2 FQNEAQ (reference sequence). Unmatched junction bases numbered 7, after V lost 5 bases and J lost 2 bases. CDR3 DNA: TGTGCCAGCAGCACGACAGGGGGTTACCCCTACGAGCAGTACTTC. It codes for CASSTTGGYPYEQYF.

The J gene is TRBJ1-1, the V gene TRBV29-1; TRBD1 is a possible D gene (6 bases). The CDR3 extends over 15 amino acids. CDR1 and CDR2 (germline): SQVTM, ANQGSEA. The V and J ends lost 4 bases and 7 bases respectively, with 22 bases between them. CDR3 in amino acids: CSVVYPWGAQGEAFF. CDR3 in DNA: TGCAGCGTTGTCTACCCATGGGGGGCGCAAGGTGAAGCTTTCTTT. The variable domain in full, completed from reference TRBV29-1 and TRBJ1-1, reads SAVISQKPSRDICQRGTSLTIQCQVDSQVTMMFWYRQQPGQSLTLIATANQGSEATYESGFVIDKFPISRPNLTFSTLTVSNMSPEDSSIYLCSVVYPWGAQGEAFFGQGTRLTVV.

The chain is built from TRBV2 and TRBJ1-1, with D maybe TRBD1 (6 bases). Germline CDR1 SNHLY, CDR2 FYNNEI. This CDR3 contains 12 residues. Trimming removed 7 bases from V and 7 bases from J, with 13 bases in between. The CDR3 loop is CASTLRGGEAFF. The CDR3 bases are TGTGCCAGCACCCTAAGGGGGGGTGAAGCTTTCTTT. Drawing the rest from reference TRBV2 and TRBJ1-1, the complete variable domain is EPEVTQTPSHQVTQMGQEVILRCVPISNHLYFYWYRQILGQKVEFLVSFYNNEISEKSEIFDDQFSVERPDGSNFTLKIRSTKLEDSAMYFCASTLRGGEAFFGQGTRLTVV.

This clonotype was counted a single time. The rearrangement links TRBV11-2 to TRBJ2-2, with 9 bases aligning to TRBD2. Germline loops: CDR1 SGHAT, CDR2 FQNNGV. CDR3 length: 17 amino acids. Trimming cost V 2 bases and J 3 bases; bases outside gene matches: 7. The CDR3: CASSLWGRGGYTGELFF. The CDR3 DNA reads TGTGCCAGCAGCTTATGGGGGCGGGGGGGCTACACCGGGGAGCTGTTTTTT.

The gene calls are TRBV14 and TRBJ1-4, with TRBD1 as a possible D gene (5 bases). The ends were cut back, 5 bases at V and 5 bases at J, with 15 bases in the middle. Germline CDR1 is SGHDN and CDR2 is FVKESK. This CDR3 region has 15 residues. The CDR3 DNA reads as TGTGCCAGCAGCGCCGGGATCCCAGGGAATGAAAAACTGTTTTTT. Its protein is CASSAGIPGNEKLFF.